This T cell receptor beta chain was identified during a study of T cells after somatic rescue of genetic block. Generated by immunoSEQ multiplex PCR, the TCRdb table keeps only in-frame clones and is missing some. The sample has 45,000 to 70,000 clones, 90% to 97% seen once; the top ten hold approximately 0.073%. This CDR3 has 14 amino acids. Trimming cost V 6 bases and J 8 bases; bases outside gene matches: 9. Germline values: CDR1 MDHEN, CDR2 SYDVKM. Sample: peripheral blood mononuclear cells (PBMCs). The rearrangement uses TRBV28 and TRBJ1-4, with 7 bases aligning to TRBD1. This TCR was sampled from a child younger than two. CDR3 region: CASRPTGRGEKLFF. DNA for the CDR3: TGTGCCAGCAGGCCGACAGGGCGAGGGGAAAAACTGTTTTTT.